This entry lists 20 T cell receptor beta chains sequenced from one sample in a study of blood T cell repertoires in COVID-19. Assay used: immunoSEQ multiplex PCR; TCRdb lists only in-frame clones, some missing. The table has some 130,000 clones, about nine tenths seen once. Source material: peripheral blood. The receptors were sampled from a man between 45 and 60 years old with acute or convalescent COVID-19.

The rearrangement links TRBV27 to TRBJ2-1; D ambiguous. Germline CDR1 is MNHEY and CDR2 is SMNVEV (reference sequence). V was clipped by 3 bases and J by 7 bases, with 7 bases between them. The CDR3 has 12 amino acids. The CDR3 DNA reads TGTGCCAGCAGTTTCCGAGAAAATGAGCAGTTCTTC. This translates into CASSFRENEQFF.

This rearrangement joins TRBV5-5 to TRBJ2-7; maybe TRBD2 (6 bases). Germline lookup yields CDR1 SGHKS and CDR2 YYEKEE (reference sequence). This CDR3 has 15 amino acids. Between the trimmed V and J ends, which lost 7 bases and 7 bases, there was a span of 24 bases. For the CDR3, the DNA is TGTGCCAGCGCTAGCGAATCACCTCCGGTTTATGAGCAGTACTTC. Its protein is CASASESPPVYEQYF.

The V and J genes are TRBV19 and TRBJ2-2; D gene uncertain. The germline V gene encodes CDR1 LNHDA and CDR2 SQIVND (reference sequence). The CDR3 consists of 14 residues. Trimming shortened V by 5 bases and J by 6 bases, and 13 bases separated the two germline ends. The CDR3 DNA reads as TGTGCCAGTAGTCCCTCCGTTTCTGCCGGGGAGCTGTTTTTT. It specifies CASSPSVSAGELFF. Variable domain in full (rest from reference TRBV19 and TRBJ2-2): DGGITQSPKYLFRKEGQNVTLSCEQNLNHDAMYWYRQDPGQGLRLIYYSQIVNDFQKGDIAEGYSVSREKKESFPLTVTSAQKNPTAFYLCASSPSVSAGELFFGEGSRLTVL.

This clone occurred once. CDR3 in amino acids: CASSIIWGPGNTIYF. As DNA, the CDR3 is TGTGCCAGCTCCATCATCTGGGGGCCTGGAAACACCATATATTTT. The chain is built from TRBV2 and TRBJ1-3, with a weak D call TRBD1 (6 bases). Trimming left V 8 bases short and J 2 bases short, with 16 bases between. The CDR3 is made up of 15 amino acids. In germline, CDR1 is SNHLY, CDR2 FYNNEI.

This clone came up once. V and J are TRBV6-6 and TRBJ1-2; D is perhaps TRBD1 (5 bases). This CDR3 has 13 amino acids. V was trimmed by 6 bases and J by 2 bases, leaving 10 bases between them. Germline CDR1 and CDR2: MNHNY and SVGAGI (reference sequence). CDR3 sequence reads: CASSPQGNYGYTF. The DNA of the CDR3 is TGTGCCAGCAGCCCCCAGGGAAACTATGGCTACACCTTC.

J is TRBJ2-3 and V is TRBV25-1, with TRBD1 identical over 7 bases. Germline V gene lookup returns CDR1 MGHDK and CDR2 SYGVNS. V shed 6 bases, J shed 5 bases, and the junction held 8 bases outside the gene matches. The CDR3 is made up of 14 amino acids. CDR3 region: CASSVIGGEDTQYF. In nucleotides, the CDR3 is TGTGCCAGCAGCGTAATAGGGGGCGAAGATACGCAGTATTTT.

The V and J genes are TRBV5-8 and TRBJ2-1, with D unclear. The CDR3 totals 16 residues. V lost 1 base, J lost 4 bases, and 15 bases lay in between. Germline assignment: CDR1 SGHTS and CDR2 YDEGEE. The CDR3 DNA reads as TGTGCCAGCAGCTTGAAGCTGCGTTTAGCTTACAATGAGCAGTTCTTC. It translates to CASSLKLRLAYNEQFF.

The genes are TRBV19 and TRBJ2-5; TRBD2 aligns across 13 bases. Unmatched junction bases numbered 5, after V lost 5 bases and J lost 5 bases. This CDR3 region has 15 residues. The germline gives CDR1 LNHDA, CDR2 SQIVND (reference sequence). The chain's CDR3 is CASSPGLAGTETQYF. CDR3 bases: TGTGCCAGTAGTCCGGGACTAGCGGGGACGGAGACCCAGTACTTC.

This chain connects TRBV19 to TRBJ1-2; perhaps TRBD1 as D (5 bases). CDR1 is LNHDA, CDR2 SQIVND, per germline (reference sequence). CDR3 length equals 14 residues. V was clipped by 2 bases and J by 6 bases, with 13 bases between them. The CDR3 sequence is CASSISVTGHGYTF. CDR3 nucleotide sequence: TGTGCCAGTAGTATATCCGTAACAGGTCATGGCTACACCTTC.

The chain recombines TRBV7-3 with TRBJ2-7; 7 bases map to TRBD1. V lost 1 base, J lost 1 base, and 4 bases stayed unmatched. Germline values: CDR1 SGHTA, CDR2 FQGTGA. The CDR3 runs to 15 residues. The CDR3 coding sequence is TGTGCCAGCAGCTTAAGACAGGGTAGATCCTACGAGCAGTACTTC. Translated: CASSLRQGRSYEQYF. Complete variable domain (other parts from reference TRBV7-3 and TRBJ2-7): GAGVSQTPSNKVTEKGKYVELRCDPISGHTALYWYRQSLGQGPEFLIYFQGTGAADDSGLPNDRFFAVRPEGSVSTLKIQRTERGDSAVYLCASSLRQGRSYEQYFGPGTRLTVT.

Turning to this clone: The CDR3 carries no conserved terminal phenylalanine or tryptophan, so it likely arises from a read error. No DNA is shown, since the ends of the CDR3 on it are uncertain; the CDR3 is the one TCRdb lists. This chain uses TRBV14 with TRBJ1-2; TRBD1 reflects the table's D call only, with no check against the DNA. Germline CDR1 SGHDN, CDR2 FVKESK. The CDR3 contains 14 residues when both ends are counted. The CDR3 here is CASSQGLTGPPFLD.

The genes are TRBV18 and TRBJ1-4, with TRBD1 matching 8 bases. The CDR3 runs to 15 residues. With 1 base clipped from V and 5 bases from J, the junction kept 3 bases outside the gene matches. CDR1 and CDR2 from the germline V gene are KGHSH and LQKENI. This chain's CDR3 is CASSPLQGDNEKLFF. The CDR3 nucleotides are TGTGCCAGCTCACCACTACAGGGGGACAATGAAAAACTGTTTTTT.

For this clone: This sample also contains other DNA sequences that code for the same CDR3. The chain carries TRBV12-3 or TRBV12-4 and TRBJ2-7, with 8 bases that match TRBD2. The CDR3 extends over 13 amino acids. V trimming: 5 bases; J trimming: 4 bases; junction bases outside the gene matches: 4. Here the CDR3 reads CASSAGGSYEQYF. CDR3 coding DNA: TGTGCCAGCAGTGCGGGGGGCTCGTACGAGCAGTACTTC.

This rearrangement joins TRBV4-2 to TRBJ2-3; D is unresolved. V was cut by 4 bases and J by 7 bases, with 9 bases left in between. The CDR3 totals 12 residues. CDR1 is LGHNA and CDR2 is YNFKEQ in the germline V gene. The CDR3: CASSLSKNTQYF. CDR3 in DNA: TGTGCCAGCAGCCTTAGCAAGAATACGCAGTATTTT.

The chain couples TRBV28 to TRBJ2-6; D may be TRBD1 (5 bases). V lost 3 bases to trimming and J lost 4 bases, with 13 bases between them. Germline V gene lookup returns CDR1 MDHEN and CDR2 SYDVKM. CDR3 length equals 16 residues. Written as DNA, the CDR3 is TGTGCCAGCAGTTTTAGTAGGGGTAACGGGGCCAACGTCCTGACTTTC. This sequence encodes CASSFSRGNGANVLTF.

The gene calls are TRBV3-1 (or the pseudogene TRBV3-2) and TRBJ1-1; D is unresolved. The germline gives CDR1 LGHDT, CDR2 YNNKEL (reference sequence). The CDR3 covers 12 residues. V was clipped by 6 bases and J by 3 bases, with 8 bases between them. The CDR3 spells CASSSRDTEAFF. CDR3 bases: TGTGCCAGCAGTTCTCGGGACACTGAAGCTTTCTTT.

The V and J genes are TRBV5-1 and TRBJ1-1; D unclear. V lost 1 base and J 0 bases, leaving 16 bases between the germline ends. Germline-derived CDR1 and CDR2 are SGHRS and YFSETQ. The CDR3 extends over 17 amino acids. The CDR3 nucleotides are TGCGCCAGCAGCTTGATCGGTATAGAGTTGATGAACACTGAAGCTTTCTTT. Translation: CASSLIGIELMNTEAFF.

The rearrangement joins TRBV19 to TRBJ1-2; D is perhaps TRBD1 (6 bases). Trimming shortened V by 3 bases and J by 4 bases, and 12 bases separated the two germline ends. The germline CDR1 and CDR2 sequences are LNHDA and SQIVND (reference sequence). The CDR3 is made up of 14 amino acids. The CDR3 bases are TGTGCCAGTAGTATGGTTACAGGGCTCTATGGCTACACCTTC. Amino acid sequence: CASSMVTGLYGYTF.

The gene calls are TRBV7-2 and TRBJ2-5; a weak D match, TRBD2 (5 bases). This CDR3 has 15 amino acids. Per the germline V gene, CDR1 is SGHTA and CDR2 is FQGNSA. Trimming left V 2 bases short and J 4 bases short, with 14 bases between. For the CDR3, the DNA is TGTGCCAGCAGCTTAATAGCGCTCACGGGAGAGACCCAGTACTTC. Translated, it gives CASSLIALTGETQYF.

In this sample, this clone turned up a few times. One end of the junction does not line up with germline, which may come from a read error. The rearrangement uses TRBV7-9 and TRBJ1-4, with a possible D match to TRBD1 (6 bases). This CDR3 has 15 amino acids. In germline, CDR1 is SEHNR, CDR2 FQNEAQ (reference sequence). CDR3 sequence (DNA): TGTGCCAGCAGCTTAGGGTTACAGGGAGAAGAAAAACTGTTATTT. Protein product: CASSLGLQGEEKLLF. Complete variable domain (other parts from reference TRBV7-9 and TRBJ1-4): DTGVSQNPRHKITKRGQNVTFRCDPISEHNRLYWYRQTLGQGPEFLTYFQNEAQLEKSRLLSDRFSAERPKGSFSTLEIQRTEQGDSAMYLCASSLGLQGEEKLLFGSGTQLSVL.